The rows below give T cell receptor beta chains drawn from one sample of a study of blood T cell repertoires in COVID-19. Method: immunoSEQ multiplex PCR; TCRdb's copy keeps in-frame clones and lacks some. The profile shows 250,000 or so clones, approximately 88% of them singletons. The specimen sequenced was peripheral blood. The receptors derive from a woman in her twenties or thirties with acute or convalescent COVID-19. CDR3s include the opening cysteine and the closing phenylalanine or tryptophan. The order of the fields is clone size, V gene, J gene, D gene, CDR3 DNA, CDR3 protein. D genes are given only for firm matches. Size is omitted from some rows. Given values are once, few, many or a class for expanded clones.

>.|TRBV15|TRBJ2-5|TRBD1
TGTGCCACCAGCAGAGATAGGACAGGGTGGGAGACCCAGTACTTC
CATSRDRTGWETQYF
>.|TRBV2|TRBJ1-5|.
TGTGCCAGCACGCCGGAGACAGAGTCACAGCCCCAGCATTTT
CASTPETESQPQHF
>.|TRBV5-1|TRBJ1-5|.
TGCGCCAGCAGACCAGACACCAGCAATCAGCCCCAGCATTTT
CASRPDTSNQPQHF
>.|TRBV4-1|TRBJ2-7|TRBD1
TGCGCCAGCAGCCATCCGACCGGGACAGGGGAACCTCGAGAGCAGTACTTC
CASSHPTGTGEPREQYF
>.|TRBV9|TRBJ2-3|TRBD2
TGTGCCAGCAGCCCAGCGGGAGTAGGAGATACGCAGTATTTT
CASSPAGVGDTQYF
>.|TRBV4-3|TRBJ2-7|.
TGCGCCAGCAGCCAAGCACAGGACCTTCTCTACGAGCAGTACTTC
CASSQAQDLLYEQYF
>.|TRBV28|TRBJ2-1|.
TGTGCCAGTTCCTACCCGAGTGAGCAGTTCTTC
CASSYPSEQFF
>.|TRBV27|TRBJ1-2|TRBD1
TGTGCCAGCAGTGGGTCTAACAGGGGGCTCGAAGCTAACTATGGCTACACCTTC
CASSGSNRGLEANYGYTF
>.|TRBV3-1/TRBV3-2|TRBJ2-2|TRBD1
TGTGCCAGCAGTTTAGACAGGGCTTTAAACACCGGGGAGCTGTTTTTT
CASSLDRALNTGELFF
>.|TRBV14|TRBJ2-7|.
TGTGCCAGCAGCCATAGCCAGAAGCCGTACTTC
CASSHSQKPYF
>.|TRBV19|TRBJ2-3|TRBD1
TGTGCCAGTAGTACCGGACAGGGCACAGATACGCAGTATTTT
CASSTGQGTDTQYF
>once|TRBV6-4|TRBJ2-1|TRBD2
TGTGCCAGCAGTGACTCGCCTCTTGGGACTAGGCCCAATCAGCAGTTCTTC
CASSDSPLGTRPNQQFF
>.|TRBV5-1|TRBJ2-7|.
TGCGCCAGCAGCCCCGGTTTTTTAGCTTCCTACGAGCAGTACTTC
CASSPGFLASYEQYF
>.|TRBV14|TRBJ1-1|.
TGTGCCAGCAGCCAGGGCTGGAACACTGAAGCTTTCTTT
CASSQGWNTEAFF
>.|TRBV7-2|TRBJ2-7|.
TGTGCCAGCAGCGCACCCCAGGGGCGGTGGGCTACTACAATCTACGAGCAGTACTTC
CASSAPQGRWATTIYEQYF
>.|TRBV24-1|TRBJ2-1|.
TGTGCCACCAGTGTTCGGGGGGCGCAGGACAATGAGCAGTTCTTC
CATSVRGAQDNEQFF
>.|TRBV19|TRBJ2-7|.
TGTGCCAGTAGTGCGGGCAGTGCCGCCTACGAGCAGTACTTC
CASSAGSAAYEQYF
>.|TRBV27|TRBJ2-7|TRBD1
TGTGCCAGCAGACCTGACAGGGTCTACGAGCAGTACTTC
CASRPDRVYEQYF
>.|TRBV9|TRBJ2-1|TRBD2
TGTGCCAGCAGCGTAGTTTCTAGCGGGCACAATGAGCAGTTCTTC
CASSVVSSGHNEQFF
>.|TRBV30|TRBJ1-6|.
TGTGCCTGGAGTCCAGGGACACCTCTGTATAATTCACCCCTCCACTTT
CAWSPGTPLYNSPLHF
>.|TRBV5-6|TRBJ2-2|TRBD2
TGTGCCAGCAGCTTCCCCCAACGAGGACTAGCGGGACACACCGGGGAGCTGTTTTTT
CASSFPQRGLAGHTGELFF
>once|TRBV5-1|TRBJ2-7|TRBD1
TGCGCCAGCAGCTTGGGGGGTACCGGGACAGGAGCCTACGAGCAGTACTTC
CASSLGGTGTGAYEQYF
>.|TRBV7-6|TRBJ2-3|TRBD2
TGTGCCAGCACCCCTTATTATAGCGGGACTAGCACAGATACGCAGTATTTT
CASTPYYSGTSTDTQYF
>.|TRBV11-3|TRBJ1-1|.
TGTGCCAGCAGCTTTGGGCTGAACACTGAAGCTTTCTTT
CASSFGLNTEAFF
>once|TRBV29-1|TRBJ2-7|.
TGCAGCGTTGAACTCCGAGGAACCTACGAGCAGTACTTC
CSVELRGTYEQYF
>.|TRBV12-3/TRBV12-4|TRBJ1-1|.
TGTGCCAGCAGTTTACTAGGAACTGAAGCTTTCTTT
CASSLLGTEAFF
>.|TRBV5-5|TRBJ1-5|TRBD1
TGTGCCAGCAGTTACGGACAGGGCCCTAATCAGCCCCAGCATTTT
CASSYGQGPNQPQHF
>.|TRBV19|TRBJ2-7|TRBD2
TGTGCCAGTACTCCTGGACTAGCGGCCTCCTACGAGCAGTACTTC
CASTPGLAASYEQYF
>.|TRBV15|TRBJ2-2|TRBD2
TGTGCCACCAGCAGAGGGGGGGGAACCCAAAAATACACCGGGGAGCTGTTTTTT
CATSRGGGTQKYTGELFF
>.|TRBV27|TRBJ2-2|TRBD2
TGTGCCAGCAGTTTATCAACGGCTAGCGGGAGCCTCACCGGGGAGCTGTTTTTT
CASSLSTASGSLTGELFF
>.|TRBV5-4|TRBJ2-3|.
TGTGCCAGCAGCCCCGGAGGAGCGCGGGACACAGATACGCAGTATTTT
CASSPGGARDTDTQYF
>.|TRBV29-1|TRBJ2-7|.
TGCAGCGTTGTAGTTCTGGACAGCACCTACGAGCAGTACTTC
CSVVVLDSTYEQYF
>.|TRBV11-2|TRBJ2-7|TRBD2
TGTGCCAGCAGCCAACCAATACTAGCGGGAGCGTCCCTTCCGTGCTTC
CASSQPILAGASLPCF
>.|TRBV15|TRBJ2-7|.
TGTGCCACCAGCAGTATCCGGGACTACGAGCAGTACTTC
CATSSIRDYEQYF
>.|TRBV30|TRBJ1-1|.
TGTGCCTGGAGTTCCACAGGGTACACTGAAGCTTTCTTT
CAWSSTGYTEAFF
>once|TRBV15|TRBJ2-1|TRBD2
TGTGCCACCAGCAGTAGGGGACTAGCGGGTACTTACAATGAGCAGTTCTTC
CATSSRGLAGTYNEQFF
>.|TRBV25-1|TRBJ2-7|.
TGTGCCACCTCACTGCTCTACGAGCAGTACTTC
CATSLLYEQYF
>.|TRBV14|TRBJ2-2|TRBD2
TGTGCCAGCAGCCTCAGACTAGCGGGAGCCACCGGGGAGCTGTTTTTT
CASSLRLAGATGELFF
>.|TRBV16|TRBJ2-2|.
TGTGCCAGCAGCCAAGTGAGGGTCGGGGAGCTGTTTTTT
CASSQVRVGELFF
>.|TRBV3-1/TRBV3-2|TRBJ2-7|.
TGTGCCAGCAGTACAATCCAGGGGTTCCGCTACGAGCAGTACTTC
CASSTIQGFRYEQYF
>.|TRBV7-9|TRBJ1-6|TRBD1
TGTGCCAGCAGCCGCGCAGGGGGAGAATCACCCCTCCACTTT
CASSRAGGESPLHF
>.|TRBV29-1|TRBJ2-1|TRBD2
TGCAGCGTTGTCTGGGGGCGGGAGGAAACCTACAATGAGCAGTTCTTC
CSVVWGREETYNEQFF
>.|TRBV18|TRBJ2-5|TRBD1
TGTGCCAGCTCACCTAGACAGGGACAAGAGACCCAGTACTTC
CASSPRQGQETQYF
>.|TRBV4-3|TRBJ2-1|.
TGCGCCAGCAGCCAAGATCTCCTGGCCCCTTACAATGAGCAGTTCTTC
CASSQDLLAPYNEQFF
>.|TRBV29-1|TRBJ2-7|TRBD1
TGCAGCGTTGGCGACAGGGGGCCCTACGAGCAGTACTTC
CSVGDRGPYEQYF
>once|TRBV5-6|TRBJ1-2|.
TGTGCCAGCAGCCTTACGGGCGGCAGGGGCTATGGCTACACCTTC
CASSLTGGRGYGYTF